This TCR beta chain was captured by sequencing in a study of blood T cell repertoires in COVID-19. On the study more broadly: PBMCs, B-cell-depleted T cells, or T cells provided the cDNA or gDNA that made up the material.

The CDR3 has 14 amino acids. In germline, CDR1 is KGHSH, CDR2 LQKENI. V lost 2 bases to trimming and J lost 2 bases; unmatched junction nucleotides: 2. In the original analysis: Amplification of reference gene primers was used by the study to estimate nucleated cell counts. Measured with immunoSEQ multiplex PCR; TCRdb has only the in-frame clones, and not every one. V, J and clone size were drawn from that table, and D and trimming were deduced from the DNA. The table lists some 110,000 clones, 84% of them singletons, with roughly 4% in the top ten. The V and J genes are TRBV18 and TRBJ2-5; 7 positions match TRBD2. This sequence was found in a woman aged 30 to 39 who had recovered from COVID-19. Sequenced: PBMCs or T cells enriched from blood (not recorded which). CDR3 DNA: TGTGCCAGCTCACCAGGGAGGGGACAAGAGACCCAGTACTTC. This encodes CASSPGRGQETQYF.